The T cell receptor beta chain described here comes from a study of T cell repertoires in cytomegalovirus infection. In this sample, this clonotype turned up a few times. As yet, its antigen is unknown. Trimming took 4 bases from V and 6 from J, leaving 12 bases between them. This CDR3 region has 14 residues. Germline V gene sequence: CDR1 LGHNA, CDR2 YSLEER. TCRdb reanalysed the reads using MiXCR and keeps one entry per CDR3 protein. The sample includes approximately 150,000 distinct CDR3 sequences, about 20% of them seen just once. The chain couples TRBV4-3 to TRBJ2-2; a weak D match, TRBD2 (6 bases). The clonotype originates from a human donor in good health (CMV status not recorded). Some clones in this sample may be carry-over from other donors' samples. Source: CD8+ T cells from cultured PBMCs, taken from culture after CMV antigen stimulation. This CDR3 reads CASSPSGGAGELFF. Written as DNA, the CDR3 is TGCGCCAGCAGCCCATCCGGGGGTGCCGGGGAGCTGTTTTTT.